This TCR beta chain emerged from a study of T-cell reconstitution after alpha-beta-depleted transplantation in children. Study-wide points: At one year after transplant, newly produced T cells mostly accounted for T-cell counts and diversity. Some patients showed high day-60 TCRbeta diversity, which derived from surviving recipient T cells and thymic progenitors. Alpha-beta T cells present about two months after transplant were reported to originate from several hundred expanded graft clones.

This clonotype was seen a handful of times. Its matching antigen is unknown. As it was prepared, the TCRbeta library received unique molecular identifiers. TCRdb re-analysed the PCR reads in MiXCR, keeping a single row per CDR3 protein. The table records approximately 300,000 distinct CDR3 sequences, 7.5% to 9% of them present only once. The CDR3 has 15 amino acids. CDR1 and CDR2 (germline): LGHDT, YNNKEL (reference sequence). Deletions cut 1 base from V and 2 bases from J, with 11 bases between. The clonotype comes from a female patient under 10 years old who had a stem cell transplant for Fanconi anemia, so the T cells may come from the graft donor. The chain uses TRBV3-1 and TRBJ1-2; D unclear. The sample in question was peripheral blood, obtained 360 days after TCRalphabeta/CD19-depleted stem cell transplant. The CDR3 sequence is CASSQGGWANYGYTF. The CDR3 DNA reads TGTGCCAGCAGCCAAGGTGGATGGGCAAACTATGGCTACACCTTC.